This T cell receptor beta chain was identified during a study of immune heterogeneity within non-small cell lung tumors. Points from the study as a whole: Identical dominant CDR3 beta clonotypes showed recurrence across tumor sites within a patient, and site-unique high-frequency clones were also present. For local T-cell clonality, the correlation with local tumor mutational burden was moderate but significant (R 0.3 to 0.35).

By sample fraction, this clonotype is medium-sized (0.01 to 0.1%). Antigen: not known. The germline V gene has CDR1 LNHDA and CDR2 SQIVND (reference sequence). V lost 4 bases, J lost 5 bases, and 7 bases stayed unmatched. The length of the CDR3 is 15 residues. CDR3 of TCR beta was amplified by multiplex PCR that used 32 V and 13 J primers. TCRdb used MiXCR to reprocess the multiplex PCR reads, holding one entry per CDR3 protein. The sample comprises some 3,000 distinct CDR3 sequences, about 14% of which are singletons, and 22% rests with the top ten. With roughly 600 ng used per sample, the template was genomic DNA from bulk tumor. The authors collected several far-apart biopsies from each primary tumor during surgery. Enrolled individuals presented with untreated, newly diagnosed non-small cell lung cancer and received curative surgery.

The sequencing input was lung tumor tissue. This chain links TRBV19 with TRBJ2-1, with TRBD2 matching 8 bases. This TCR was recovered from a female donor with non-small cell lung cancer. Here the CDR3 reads CASSTTGGPNNEQFF. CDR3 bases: TGTGCCAGTAGTACGACGGGAGGGCCCAACAATGAGCAGTTCTTC.